One TCR beta chain is described in this entry. Its antigen is not identified. The sample comes from a study of cytomegalovirus exposure and HLA in healthy donors. The PCR had 60 Vbeta and 13 Jbeta primers. Clones were sequenced by immunoSEQ multiplex PCR, and TCRdb holds only the in-frame ones, with some missing. The repertoire holds roughly 110,000 clones, with 75% to 85% as singletons. Whole-study findings and limits: Earlier analysis found most TCR beta V segments productive about 90% or about 30% of the time. As a later analysis revealed, the rate of TCR association differed by HLA locus, with DRB1 most and HLA-C fewest.

Sequenced: PBMCs. The clonotype originates from a man aged 45-60 years in good health and CMV-seronegative.

CDR3 protein: CASSLTSGEQFF. CDR3 sequence (DNA): TGTGCCAGCAGTCTGACTAGTGGTGAGCAGTTCTTC. V is TRBV2 and J is TRBJ2-1, with D perhaps matching TRBD2 (6 bases). The CDR3 contains 12 residues. Germline V gene sequence: CDR1 SNHLY, CDR2 FYNNEI. Between the trimmed V and J ends, which lost 5 bases and 9 bases, there was a span of 11 bases.